This T cell receptor (beta chain) was retrieved from a study of shared clonotypes between healthy human individuals. On the study more broadly: A couple of women and a few men aged 18 to 49 made up the donors. The study's findings and limits: Owing to a small donor count, the genetic and exposure-history diversity represented was limited. Measured sharing among donors was expected to vary with sequencing depth.

The healthy adult donors were HIV-negative and reported no recent acute infections or vaccinations. Sequenced by immunoSEQ multiplex PCR; TCRdb stores in-frame clones only, minus some. This sample yields about 490,000 clones, of which 76% are seen a single time; 13% belongs to the top ten. A note on this clone: The antigen is not known.

Sequenced: PBMCs. The TCR originated in a woman aged 40 to 49 in good health. Some clones in this sample may be carry-over from other donors' samples.

The CDR3, as DNA: TGTGCCAGCAGCTTGAAGGATGAGCAGTTCTTC. The encoded protein is CASSLKDEQFF. The rearrangement links TRBV5-4 to TRBJ2-1, with unresolved D. The ends were cut back, 1 base at V and 8 bases at J, with 4 bases in the middle. This CDR3 has 11 amino acids. Germline values: CDR1 SGHNT, CDR2 YYREEE (reference sequence).